The 7 T cell receptor beta chains presented below share a single source sample, sequenced in a study of human T cells and chemical hapten exposure. TCRdb re-called the RACE reads with MiXCR, one entry per CDR3 protein. The sample has 65,000 to 95,000 distinct CDR3 sequences, roughly 7.9% seen once. The time point: healthy volunteer bleed at 6 weeks. From whole blood left unfractionated, total RNA was extracted. The sequenced sample was whole blood. All receptors derive from a female donor in good health. Some clones in this sample may be carry-over from other donors' samples.

In its sample, this clonotype was seen many times. The V call is TRBV20-1, the J call TRBJ2-1; TRBD2 matches at 8 bases. CDR1 is DFQATT, CDR2 SNEGSKA, per germline (reference sequence). This CDR3 has 14 amino acids. The ends lost 3 bases at V and 4 bases at J; junction bases unmatched: 5. The CDR3 DNA reads TGCAGTGCTAGTGCGGCGGGGGGATACAATGAGCAGTTCTTC. Translating gives CSASAAGGYNEQFF.

This clonotype has at least ten counts. J is TRBJ2-2 and V is TRBV20-1; D ambiguous. V was pared by 5 bases and J by 0 bases, with 13 bases between. CDR1 DFQATT and CDR2 SNEGSKA come from the germline V gene (reference sequence). This CDR3 region has 15 residues. The CDR3 sequence is CSALKTPSNTGELFF. The CDR3 region has the DNA TGCAGTGCTTTGAAGACACCCTCGAACACCGGGGAGCTGTTTTTT.

The chain is built from TRBV2 and TRBJ1-2; TRBD1 matches 8 bases. This CDR3 spans 13 amino acids. CDR1 is SNHLY, CDR2 FYNNEI, per germline. The V segment lost 5 bases and the J segment 2 bases; nucleotides outside the gene matches: 1. In nucleotides, the CDR3 is TGTGCCAGCAGTAGGACAGGGAACTATGGCTACACCTTC. It encodes CASSRTGNYGYTF.

This clonotype was counted between two and nine times. The chain has TRBV2 and TRBJ1-1; D is ambiguous. Trimming took 2 bases from V and 10 from J, leaving 11 bases between them. Germline CDR1 reads SNHLY; CDR2 reads FYNNEI. The CDR3 totals 12 residues. The CDR3 loop is CASSELAGLAFF. In nucleotides, the CDR3 is TGTGCCAGCAGTGAACTGGCTGGGTTAGCTTTCTTT.

At least ten counts were recorded for this clonotype. The chain recombines TRBV4-3 with TRBJ2-3; no reliable D call. Per the germline V gene, CDR1 is LGHNA and CDR2 is YSLEER. The CDR3 has 14 residues. V was trimmed by 0 bases and J by 3 bases, leaving 7 bases between them. The CDR3 sequence: CASSQDRGTDTQYF. CDR3 sequence (DNA): TGCGCCAGCAGCCAAGATCGTGGTACAGATACGCAGTATTTT.

This clonotype was recorded many times. The J gene is TRBJ2-6, the V gene TRBV27, with 7 bases matching TRBD2. V was pared by 8 bases and J by 3 bases, with 7 bases of the junction left unmatched. Germline CDR1 is MNHEY and CDR2 is SMNVEV (reference sequence). The CDR3 totals 15 residues. DNA for the CDR3: TGTGCCAGCGGGGGGGGAGATAGTGGGGCCAACGTCCTGACTTTC. Translating it yields CASGGGDSGANVLTF.

This clonotype has a handful of counts. The gene calls are TRBV3-1 and TRBJ1-2; D unresolved. Germline lookup yields CDR1 LGHDT and CDR2 YNNKEL (reference sequence). The V gene lost 1 base and the J gene lost 3 bases, with 3 bases spanning the gap. The length of the CDR3 is 12 residues. For the CDR3, the DNA is TGTGCCAGCAGCCAAGTCTACTATGGCTACACCTTC. Amino acids: CASSQVYYGYTF.